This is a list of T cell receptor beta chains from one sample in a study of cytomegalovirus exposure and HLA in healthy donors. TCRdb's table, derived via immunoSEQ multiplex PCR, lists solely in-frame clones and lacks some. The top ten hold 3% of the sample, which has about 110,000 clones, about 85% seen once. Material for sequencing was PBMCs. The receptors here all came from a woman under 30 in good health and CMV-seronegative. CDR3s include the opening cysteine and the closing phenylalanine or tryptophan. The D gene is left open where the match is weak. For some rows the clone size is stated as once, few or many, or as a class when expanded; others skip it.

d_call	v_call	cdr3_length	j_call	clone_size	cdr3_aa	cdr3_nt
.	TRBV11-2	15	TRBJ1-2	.	CASSLSGGNNYGYTF	TGTGCCAGCAGCTTATCCGGAGGTAATAACTATGGCTACACCTTC
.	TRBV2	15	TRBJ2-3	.	CASRVSRGSTDTQYF	TGTGCCAGCAGAGTGAGTAGGGGAAGCACAGATACGCAGTATTTT
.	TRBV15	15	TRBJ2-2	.	CATSPWADRTGELFF	TGTGCCACCAGCCCCTGGGCAGACCGAACCGGGGAGCTGTTTTTT
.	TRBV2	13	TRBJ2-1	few	CASSDGRVHEQFF	TGTGCCAGCAGTGATGGCAGGGTCCATGAGCAGTTCTTC
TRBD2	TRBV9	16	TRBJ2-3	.	CASSGIAGGPVGTQYF	TGTGCCAGCAGCGGAATAGCGGGGGGGCCTGTTGGTACGCAGTATTTT
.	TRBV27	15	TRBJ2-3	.	CASSLSDGSTDTQYF	TGTGCCAGCAGTTTATCAGACGGGAGCACAGATACGCAGTATTTT
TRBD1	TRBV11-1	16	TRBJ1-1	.	CASSPGTGRLNTEAFF	TGTGCCAGCAGCCCCGGGACAGGGAGACTGAACACTGAAGCTTTCTTT
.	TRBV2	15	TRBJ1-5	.	CASRRGGAGNQPQHF	TGTGCCAGCAGAAGGGGGGGAGCGGGCAATCAGCCCCAGCATTTT
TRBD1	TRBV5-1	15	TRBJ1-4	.	CASSITQGVNEKLFF	TGCGCCAGCAGCATAACTCAGGGGGTCAATGAAAAACTGTTTTTT
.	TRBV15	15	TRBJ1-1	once	CATSRLGRGNTEAFF	TGTGCCACCAGCAGATTAGGACGGGGGAACACTGAAGCTTTCTTT
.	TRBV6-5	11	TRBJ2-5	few	CASIRGETQYF	TGTGCCAGCATACGCGGAGAGACCCAGTACTTC
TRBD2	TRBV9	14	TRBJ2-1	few	CASSVGGDYNEQFF	TGTGCCAGCAGCGTCGGGGGGGACTACAATGAGCAGTTCTTC
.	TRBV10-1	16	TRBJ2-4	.	CASIHIDRLAKNIQYF	TGCGCCAGCATCCACATCGACAGGCTAGCCAAAAACATTCAGTACTTC
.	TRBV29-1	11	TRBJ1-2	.	CSAQGNYGYTF	TGCAGCGCTCAGGGGAACTATGGCTACACCTTC
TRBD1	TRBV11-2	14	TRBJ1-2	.	CASSPSADRVVYTF	TGTGCCAGCAGCCCTTCTGCGGACAGGGTGGTCTACACCTTC
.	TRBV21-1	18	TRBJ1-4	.	CASSKLFWGQGTNEKLFF	.
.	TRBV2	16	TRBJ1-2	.	CASSDLGGDWSYGYTF	TGTGCCAGCAGTGATTTAGGAGGGGATTGGTCGTATGGCTACACCTTC
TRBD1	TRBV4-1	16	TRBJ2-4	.	CASSHQTGGVKNIQYF	TGCGCCAGCAGCCACCAGACAGGGGGGGTCAAAAACATTCAGTACTTC
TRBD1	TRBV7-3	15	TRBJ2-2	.	CASSSGTANTGELFF	TGTGCCAGCAGCTCCGGGACAGCCAACACCGGGGAGCTGTTTTTT
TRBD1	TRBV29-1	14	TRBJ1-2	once	CSVESQGQNYGYTF	TGCAGCGTTGAATCCCAGGGACAGAACTATGGCTACACCTTC
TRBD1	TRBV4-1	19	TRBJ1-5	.	CASSQGQGAWEWSNQPQHF	TGCGCCAGCAGCCAGGGTCAGGGGGCGTGGGAGTGGAGCAATCAGCCCCAGCATTTT
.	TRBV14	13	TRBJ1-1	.	CASSQVWQSEAFF	TGTGCCAGCAGCCAAGTCTGGCAGTCTGAAGCTTTCTTT
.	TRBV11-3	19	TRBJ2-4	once	CASSPEGFRKQIAKNIQYF	TGTGCCAGCAGCCCGGAGGGTTTTAGGAAACAGATAGCCAAAAACATTCAGTACTTC
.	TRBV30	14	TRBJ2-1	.	CAWSVTASYNEQFF	TGTGCCTGGAGTGTAACAGCATCGTACAATGAGCAGTTCTTC
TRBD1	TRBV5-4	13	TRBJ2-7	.	CASSLTGGYEQYF	TGTGCCAGCAGCTTAACAGGGGGCTACGAGCAGTACTTC
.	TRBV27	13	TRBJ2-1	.	CASSLSGANEQFF	TGTGCCAGCAGTTTATCGGGAGCAAATGAGCAGTTCTTC
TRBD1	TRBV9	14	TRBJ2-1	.	CASSPTGVYNEQFF	TGTGCCAGCAGCCCCACAGGGGTATACAATGAGCAGTTCTTC